The entry below describes one T cell receptor (beta chain). The ends were cut back, 7 bases at V and 4 bases at J, with 16 bases in the middle. This CDR3 contains 14 residues. Germline CDR1 reads MNHEY; CDR2 reads SMNVEV (reference sequence). The data were obtained in a study of blood T cell repertoires in COVID-19. Background on the study: Acute and convalescent COVID-19 specimens originated in the United States, Italy and Spain.

Under the authors' procedure: From reference gene primer amplification, estimates of nucleated cell counts were derived. Clones were read by immunoSEQ multiplex PCR, and TCRdb kept only the in-frame ones, dropping some. The DNA was the basis for D and trimming; V, J and clone size are from that table. The data hold roughly 220,000 clones, with 80% to 90% observed a single time. The receptor was isolated from an older woman who had recovered from COVID-19. V usage is TRBV27 and J usage is TRBJ1-1, with a weak D call TRBD1 (6 bases). The sequencing sample was made of peripheral blood. The CDR3 region is CASKETGMGTEAFF. In nucleotides, the CDR3 is TGTGCCAGCAAAGAGACAGGTATGGGCACTGAAGCTTTCTTT.